This TCR beta chain came from a study of cytomegalovirus exposure and HLA in healthy donors. Overall study findings and caveats: Most observed TCR sequences were rare, whereas some public TCRs were detected in many donors. A later analysis, which compared TCR beta chains of equal frequency, found the HLA-associated ones more clonally expanded.

The CDR3 sequence is 15 residues long. Germline loops: CDR1 SQVTM, CDR2 ANQGSEA. Trimming took off 8 bases at V and 0 bases at J, with 20 bases between the two ends. A note on this clone: Its antigen is undetermined.

The study ran its PCR with 60 Vbeta and 13 Jbeta primers. The method was immunoSEQ multiplex PCR; TCRdb's version includes in-frame clones alone and lacks a portion of them. The repertoire shows around 100,000 clones; the top ten hold approximately 6.8%. J is TRBJ2-7 and V is TRBV29-1, with a possible D match to TRBD2 (5 bases). Sequencing was performed on PBMCs. The receptor was derived from a man aged 35-49 years in good health and CMV-seropositive. The CDR3 DNA reads as TGCAGCATCTTAAGGAGGACCCAAAGCTCCTACGAGCAGTACTTC. Its translation: CSILRRTQSSYEQYF.